This T cell receptor (beta chain) is from a study of T cell responses to AZD1222 COVID-19 vaccine. Profiled with immunoSEQ multiplex PCR; TCRdb holds only in-frame clones, not every one. Seen here are around 180,000 clones, roughly 88% observed once, and the top ten hold 7.7%. Of note for this clone: The antigen is not known.

The CDR3 loop spans 16 amino acids. The V end lost 0 bases, the J end lost 3 bases, and 12 bases lay between the germline ends. CDR1 is MNHNY, CDR2 SVGAGI, per germline (reference sequence). Study-level findings and limits: Clonal diversity may have been underestimated, and the donors were mostly white British, with more females than males.

The rearrangement joins TRBV6-6 to TRBJ1-3; the D gene is possibly TRBD1 (5 bases). The material was peripheral blood, obtained on day 0 of AZD1222 vaccination. The TCR was taken from an adult in good health. CDR3 region: CASSYSPQGGGNTIYF. The DNA for the CDR3 is TGTGCCAGCAGTTACTCGCCGCAGGGCGGTGGAAACACCATATATTTT.